The T cell receptor (beta chain) described here comes from a study of shared clonotypes between healthy human individuals. Libraries were prepared by immunoSEQ multiplex PCR; TCRdb keeps only in-frame clonotypes and omits some of them. The sample includes 950,000 to 1,100,000 clones, about 75% of them seen just once. V dropped 2 bases and J dropped 12 bases, with 10 bases sitting between them. Germline CDR1 reads MDHEN; CDR2 reads SYDVKM. CDR3 size: 11 residues. The receptor's source is a man aged 18 to 29 in good health. The gene calls are TRBV28 and TRBJ1-1, with D uncertain. Source material: memory CD4+ T cells sorted from blood. This sample's subset: CD45RA-negative fraction. DNA for the CDR3: TGTGCCAGCAGTTTACTCAGTTTCCCTTTCTTT. Encoded protein: CASSLLSFPFF.